The 13 T cell receptor beta chains presented below share a single source sample, sequenced in a study of CD8+CD57+ T cells in acquired aplastic anemia. Profiles of TCR beta VDJ and CDR3 were generated from a genomic DNA template. TCRdb fed the reads into MiXCR, producing one record per CDR3 protein. Among about 200,000 distinct CDR3 sequences, about 60% were seen once, and the ten largest hold 58%. Flow cytometry had shown expanded CD8+CD57+ cells in the patients chosen for sequencing. The sequenced sample consisted of sorted CD4+, CD8+, or CD8+CD57+ T cells (not recorded which) from PBMCs. The source is a human donor with aplastic anemia.

This clonotype turned up a few times. The CDR3 here is CATSDRGGQPQHF. DNA for the CDR3: TGTGCCACCAGTGACAGGGGAGGTCAGCCCCAGCATTTT. The gene calls are TRBV24-1 and TRBJ1-5; possible D gene TRBD1, 6 bases. CDR1 and CDR2 from the germline V gene are KGHDR and SFDVKD. The V and J ends lost 4 bases and 6 bases respectively, with 9 bases between them. The CDR3 has 13 amino acids.

This chain connects TRBV10-3 to TRBJ1-2, with D perhaps TRBD1 (5 bases). V was pared by 0 bases and J by 6 bases, with 5 bases between. The V gene's germline CDR1 is ENHRY and CDR2 SYGVKD. The length of the CDR3 is 12 residues. The CDR3 sequence: CAISESRDGYTF. The CDR3 coding sequence is TGTGCCATCAGTGAGTCCAGGGATGGCTACACCTTC.

The CDR3 region is CATSDLRDRGVGEQYF. CDR3 bases: TGTGCCACCAGTGATTTGCGGGACAGGGGAGTGGGCGAGCAGTACTTC. This chain uses TRBV24-1 with TRBJ2-7; 10 nucleotides match TRBD1. The trim removed 0 bases at V and 6 bases at J, leaving 7 bases unmatched. Germline-derived CDR1 and CDR2 are KGHDR and SFDVKD. This CDR3 has 16 residues.

In regard to this clonotype: No conserved phenylalanine or tryptophan ends this CDR3, so it is likely a read error. The chain employs TRBV10-3 and TRBJ1-5; 7 bases are shared with TRBD1. CDR1 ENHRY and CDR2 SYGVKD come from the germline V gene. The ends lost 2 bases at V and 1 base at J; junction bases unmatched: 5. This CDR3 contains 16 residues. The CDR3 DNA reads as TGTGCCATCAGTGAGAACAGGGGAATCAGCAATCAGCCCCAGCATCTT. The encoded protein is CAISENRGISNQPQHL.

This clonotype occurred many times. The V gene is TRBV12-3 or TRBV12-4, the J gene TRBJ1-4; weak D call: TRBD1 (6 bases). V lost 7 bases, J lost 2 bases, and 14 bases lay in between. This CDR3 is 15 amino acids long. In nucleotides, the CDR3 is TGTGCCAGCAATTCCCCTGGGGGCACTAATGAAAAACTGTTTTTT. It yields the protein CASNSPGGTNEKLFF.

The chain has TRBV24-1 and TRBJ2-1; 10 bases line up with TRBD2. J lost 3 bases, V lost 4 bases, and 5 bases had no gene match. Germline V gene sequence: CDR1 KGHDR, CDR2 SFDVKD. The CDR3 has 16 residues. The CDR3: CATSDPTSGFYNEQFF. CDR3 nucleotides: TGTGCCACCAGTGACCCGACTAGCGGGTTCTACAATGAGCAGTTCTTC.

There are many counts of this clonotype. V is TRBV5-6 and J is TRBJ1-2; possible D gene TRBD1, 6 bases. In germline, CDR1 is SGHDT, CDR2 YYEEEE. V lost 3 bases to trimming and J lost 4 bases, with 10 bases between them. CDR3 length: 13 amino acids. The CDR3 DNA sequence: TGTGCCAGCAGCTCGGGACAAGGCTATGGCTACACCTTC. Residues: CASSSGQGYGYTF.

This clonotype was seen a few times. This chain links TRBV5-4 with TRBJ1-1, with TRBD1 matching over 8 bases. Unmatched junction bases numbered 10, after V lost 3 bases and J lost 6 bases. The V gene's germline CDR1 is SGHNT and CDR2 YYREEE (reference sequence). CDR3 length: 15 residues. Written as DNA, the CDR3 is TGTGCCAGCAGCTCCGATGACAGGGGCGGCGCTGAAGCTTTCTTT. Its translation is CASSSDDRGGAEAFF.

The rearrangement joins TRBV24-1 to TRBJ1-4; possible D gene TRBD1, 5 bases. The V gene lost 4 bases and the J gene lost 8 bases, with 19 bases spanning the gap. Germline assignment: CDR1 KGHDR and CDR2 SFDVKD. The CDR3 runs 16 residues. The CDR3, as DNA: TGTGCCACCAGTGAGCAAACCGGGACCGCGAGCGAAAAACTGTTTTTT. Translation: CATSEQTGTASEKLFF.

Comments on this clonotype: Being one base from a much bigger clone, this may be a read error. The chain links TRBV5-6 to TRBJ1-4; TRBD1 is a possible D gene (6 bases). In germline, CDR1 is SGHDT, CDR2 YYEEEE. This CDR3 region has 16 residues. The CDR3 DNA follows: TGTGCCAGCACCTTGCTGGGGGGCTGGGGAGAGGAAAACCTGTTTTTT. As protein: CASTLLGGWGEENLFF.

This clonotype was seen at least ten times. This chain links TRBV6-5 with TRBJ1-2; D not certain. Germline CDR1 MNHEY, CDR2 SVGAGI. The CDR3 contains 13 residues. The V and J ends lost 4 bases and 2 bases respectively, with 8 bases between them. CDR3 bases: TGTGCCAGCAGTTCCTTGGGCAACTATGGCTACACCTTC. Its translation: CASSSLGNYGYTF.

In nucleotides, the CDR3 is TGCGCCAGCCGGGGAGGGACCTACTCTGGAAACACCATATATTTT. This gives the protein CASRGGTYSGNTIYF. The genes are TRBV10-2 and TRBJ1-3, with D possibly TRBD1 on 5 matching bases. The V and J ends lost 8 bases and 0 bases respectively, with 14 bases between them. Looked up from germline, CDR1 is WSHSY and CDR2 is SAAADI. The CDR3 loop spans 15 amino acids.

This clonotype is a singleton in its sample. The chain couples TRBV9 to TRBJ1-6, with TRBD1 matching over 9 bases. V lost 3 bases to trimming and J lost 10 bases; unmatched junction nucleotides: 8. The germline V gene has CDR1 SGDLS and CDR2 YYNGEE. The CDR3 has 15 residues. The CDR3 here is CASSGAGTGNSPLHF. CDR3 bases: TGTGCCAGCAGCGGCGCCGGGACAGGGAACTCACCCCTCCACTTT.